The clone carrying this TCR beta chain was observed many times. This sample stems from a study of T cells in Graves' hyperthyroidism and ophthalmopathy. RNA transcripts were the template for amplifying TCR beta CDR3 regions. First-round RT-PCR with HTBI primers amplified the TCR CDR3 region. TCRdb processed the multiplex PCR reads anew with MiXCR; each CDR3 protein has one entry. The table has a few hundred thousand distinct CDR3 sequences, approximately 15% seen once. Hyperthyroidism in the patients, aged 18 to 65, was newly diagnosed and under 2 months in duration. The V and J ends lost 4 bases and 8 bases, in that order; junction bases with no gene match: 9. The CDR3 is 16 amino acids. CDR1 and CDR2 from the germline V gene are SEHNR and FQNEAQ (reference sequence).

The sequence was obtained from a woman aged 40 to 50 with Graves' hyperthyroidism that later progressed to Graves' ophthalmopathy. The V gene is TRBV7-9, the J gene TRBJ2-1, with 12 bases lining up with TRBD2. The sample was blood. As DNA, the CDR3 is TGTGCCAGCAGCTCCCTCCGGACTAGCGGGATGTATGAGCAGTTCTTC. Its protein is CASSSLRTSGMYEQFF.